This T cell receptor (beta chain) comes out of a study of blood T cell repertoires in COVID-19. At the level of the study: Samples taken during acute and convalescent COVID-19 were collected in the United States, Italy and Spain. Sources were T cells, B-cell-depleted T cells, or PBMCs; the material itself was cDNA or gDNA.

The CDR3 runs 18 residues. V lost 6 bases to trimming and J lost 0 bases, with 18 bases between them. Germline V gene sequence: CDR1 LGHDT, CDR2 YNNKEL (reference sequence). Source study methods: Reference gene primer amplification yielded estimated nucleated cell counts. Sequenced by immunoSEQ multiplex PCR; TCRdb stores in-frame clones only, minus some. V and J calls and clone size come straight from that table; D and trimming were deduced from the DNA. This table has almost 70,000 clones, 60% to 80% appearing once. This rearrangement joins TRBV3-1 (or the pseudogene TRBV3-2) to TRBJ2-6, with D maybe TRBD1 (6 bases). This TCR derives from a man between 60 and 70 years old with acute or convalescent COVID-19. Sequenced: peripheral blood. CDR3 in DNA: TGTGCCAGCAGTTTAAGACAGGTTGGTAGCTCTGGGGCCAACGTCCTGACTTTC. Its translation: CASSLRQVGSSGANVLTF.